These 30 T cell receptor beta chains share one sample of origin, sequenced in a study of vaccination and CD4 T cells after COVID-19. Treatment specified: approximately 9-day PBMC culture with coronavirus spike peptide pools or control peptides (ViraFEST assay). From the unexposed donor, CD4+ T cells were collected ahead of the COVID-19 pandemic (2011-2018). The Oncomine TCR Beta short-read assay generated sequence data from the DNA of cultured CD4+ T cells. Using the QIAamp micro DNA kit, genomic DNA was extracted from the CD4+ T cells that had been cultured. TCRdb processed the PCR reads anew with MiXCR; each CDR3 protein has one entry. The repertoire holds over 5,500 distinct CDR3 sequences, with about 30% as singletons. The antigens for these receptors are not known. The specimen sequenced was CD4+ T cells from blood, cultured in vitro. These TCRs come from a human donor in good health.

The V gene is TRBV28, the J gene TRBJ2-7, with 8 bases matching TRBD2. CDR1 and CDR2 (germline): MDHEN, SYDVKM. This CDR3 contains 15 residues. V gave up 5 bases and J gave up 6 bases; unmatched junction bases: 12. The CDR3 coding sequence is TGTGCCAGCAGTCGGTTGATAGCGGGAAGAGGCGAGCAGTACTTC. Amino acid sequence: CASSRLIAGRGEQYF.

The V and J genes are TRBV20-1 and TRBJ2-7; no clear D. Trimming cost V 0 bases and J 3 bases, with 15 bases left between them. This CDR3 is built from 15 residues. The germline gives CDR1 DFQATT, CDR2 SNEGSKA (reference sequence). This chain's CDR3 is CSARDLGQGYYEQYF. CDR3 in DNA: TGCAGTGCTAGAGATCTCGGGCAAGGTTACTACGAGCAGTACTTC.

This clonotype was observed a handful of times. The genes are TRBV27 and TRBJ1-2, with D possibly being TRBD1 (6 bases). Germline CDR1 reads MNHEY; CDR2 reads SMNVEV (reference sequence). The ends were cut back, 8 bases at V and 4 bases at J, with 17 bases in the middle. The CDR3 runs 14 residues. CDR3 region: CASRGGQRPYGYTF. CDR3 DNA sequence: TGTGCCAGCCGAGGGGGGCAGAGGCCCTATGGCTACACCTTC.

The V gene is TRBV20-1, the J gene TRBJ1-3; tentatively, D is TRBD1 (5 bases). This CDR3 spans 15 amino acids. Deletions cut 6 bases from V and 1 base from J, with 16 bases between. Germline V CDR1 and CDR2: DFQATT, SNEGSKA (reference sequence). CDR3 sequence reads: CSAIDRGVSGNTIYF. The CDR3, as DNA: TGCAGTGCAATTGACAGAGGGGTGTCTGGAAACACCATATATTTT.

This clonotype was observed a handful of times. J is TRBJ2-1 and V is TRBV20-1, with D possibly matching TRBD1 (5 bases). Trimming cost V 4 bases and J 7 bases, with 17 bases left between them. CDR1 is DFQATT and CDR2 is SNEGSKA in the germline V gene (reference sequence). This CDR3 comprises 14 residues. CDR3 region: CSATKPTATNEQFF. Written as DNA, the CDR3 is TGCAGTGCTACGAAACCGACAGCCACTAATGAGCAGTTCTTC.

This sequence joins TRBV18 and TRBJ2-5; D is uncertain. Germline V gene lookup returns CDR1 KGHSH and CDR2 LQKENI. This CDR3 has 15 amino acids. The germline V and J ends were trimmed by 1 base and 5 bases, with 14 bases remaining between them. CDR3 bases: TGTGCCAGCTCACCACTTCCCTCGTGGGGTGAGACCCAGTACTTC. This translates into CASSPLPSWGETQYF. Supplemented by reference TRBV18 and TRBJ2-5, the full variable domain reads NAGVMQNPRHLVRRRGQEARLRCSPMKGHSHVYWYRQLPEEGLKFMVYLQKENIIDESGMPKERFSAEFPKEGPSILRIQQVVRGDSAAYFCASSPLPSWGETQYFGPGTRLLVL.

The chain has TRBV29-1 and TRBJ2-1, with a weak D call TRBD2 (7 bases). CDR1 and CDR2 from the germline V gene are SQVTM and ANQGSEA. V lost 5 bases to trimming and J lost 6 bases, with 11 bases between them. The CDR3 is made up of 12 amino acids. CDR3 in DNA: TGCAGCGTTTACGGGGGGCTCAATGAGCAGTTCTTC. Translation: CSVYGGLNEQFF.

This chain connects TRBV6-2 or TRBV6-3 to TRBJ2-7; the match to TRBD1 covers 9 bases. J was trimmed by 6 bases and V by 5 bases; bases with no gene match: 11. The CDR3 extends over 15 amino acids. Germline CDR1 is MNHEY and CDR2 is SVGEGT. The CDR3: CASSPITGTGSEQYF. In DNA, the CDR3 is TGTGCCAGCAGTCCCATAACCGGGACAGGGTCCGAGCAGTACTTC.

The genes are TRBV20-1 and TRBJ2-1; tentatively, D is TRBD2 (5 bases). The CDR3 totals 14 residues. Germline loops: CDR1 DFQATT, CDR2 SNEGSKA (reference sequence). V gave up 2 bases and J gave up 9 bases, with 17 bases separating them. CDR3 sequence: CSARSLAGVVEQFF. CDR3 in DNA: TGCAGTGCTAGATCCCTAGCCGGCGTTGTTGAGCAGTTCTTC.

The chain links TRBV12-3 or TRBV12-4 to TRBJ2-7, with 10 bases lining up with TRBD1. V was pared by 5 bases and J by 5 bases, with 0 bases of the junction left unmatched. The CDR3 consists of 12 residues. CDR3 sequence reads: CASSGTGDEQYF. For the CDR3, the DNA is TGTGCCAGCAGTGGGACAGGGGACGAGCAGTACTTC.

The genes are TRBV20-1 and TRBJ2-7; 9 nucleotides match TRBD1. Germline assignment: CDR1 DFQATT and CDR2 SNEGSKA (reference sequence). This CDR3 has 12 residues. The junction had 5 bases not matched to a gene; V was cut back by 5 bases and J by 6 bases. CDR3 nucleotide sequence: TGCAGTGCTGGGACAGGGTGGAGCGAGCAGTACTTC. Protein product: CSAGTGWSEQYF.

This clonotype has only a few counts. The chain couples TRBV15 to TRBJ1-3; D might be TRBD1 (5 bases). The length of the CDR3 is 14 residues. Looked up from germline, CDR1 is LNHNV and CDR2 is YYDKDF (reference sequence). Trimming left V 4 bases short and J 0 bases short, with 7 bases between. This chain's CDR3 is CATSTRDSGNTIYF. DNA of the CDR3: TGTGCCACCAGCACCAGGGACTCTGGAAACACCATATATTTT.

A few counts support this clonotype. The chain links TRBV7-3 to TRBJ2-7; D unclear. Germline CDR1 reads SGHTA; CDR2 reads FQGTGA. The CDR3 spans 16 residues. V dropped 2 bases and J dropped 7 bases, with 21 bases sitting between them. The CDR3 region is CASSLSAPRESVEQYF. The CDR3, as DNA: TGTGCCAGCAGCTTATCGGCCCCCCGAGAATCGGTAGAGCAGTACTTC.

V gene TRBV20-1 combines with J gene TRBJ2-2; no firm D call. Germline-derived CDR1 and CDR2 are DFQATT and SNEGSKA (reference sequence). The CDR3 loop spans 15 amino acids. V was trimmed by 2 bases and J by 7 bases, leaving 17 bases between them. This chain's CDR3 is CSARYPYGSSGELFF. CDR3 in DNA: TGCAGTGCTAGATACCCCTACGGGTCCAGCGGGGAGCTGTTTTTT.

This clonotype has a handful of counts. The V and J genes are TRBV20-1 and TRBJ1-2, with D perhaps TRBD1 (5 bases). The CDR3 is 13 residues long. Trimming left V 8 bases short and J 8 bases short, with 21 bases between. The V gene's germline CDR1 is DFQATT and CDR2 SNEGSKA (reference sequence). The CDR3 is CSPPGSGAYGYTF. CDR3 sequence (DNA): TGCAGTCCCCCCGGGAGTGGGGCGTACGGCTACACCTTC.

The chain couples TRBV20-1 to TRBJ2-1; TRBD2 agrees at 8 bases. The germline CDR1 and CDR2 sequences are DFQATT and SNEGSKA (reference sequence). The CDR3 runs to 14 residues. Trimming removed 6 bases from V and 6 bases from J; junction bases left unmatched: 10. The CDR3 nucleotides are TGCAGTGCCTCCCAAAGTGGACTAGCCAATGAGCAGTTCTTC. Its translation is CSASQSGLANEQFF.

This clonotype was observed a handful of times. The chain is built from TRBV6-1 and TRBJ1-1; TRBD1 might be the D (5 bases). The CDR3 totals 13 residues. V lost 8 bases, J lost 2 bases, and 12 bases lay in between. The germline V gene encodes CDR1 MNHNS and CDR2 SASEGT. CDR3 region: CASPTDSNTEAFF. For the CDR3, the DNA is TGTGCCAGCCCAACTGACAGTAACACTGAAGCTTTCTTT.

The gene calls are TRBV6-1 and TRBJ1-1, with D perhaps matching TRBD1 (5 bases). The CDR3 length is 13 residues. The germline V and J ends were trimmed by 6 bases and 1 base, with 9 bases remaining between them. Germline CDR1 is MNHNS and CDR2 is SASEGT. CDR3 sequence: CASRDTGNTEAFF. As DNA, the CDR3 is TGTGCCAGCAGGGACACGGGGAACACTGAAGCTTTCTTT.

The chain combines TRBV14 with TRBJ1-5; a possible D gene is TRBD1 (5 bases). Germline V gene data show CDR1 as SGHDN and CDR2 as FVKESK. Trimming took off 1 base at V and 5 bases at J, with 6 bases between the two ends. CDR3 length equals 13 residues. CDR3 sequence: CASSQGRDQPQHF. Here the CDR3 DNA reads TGTGCCAGCAGCCAAGGCAGGGATCAGCCCCAGCATTTT.

This rearrangement joins TRBV7-9 to TRBJ2-2, with 12 nucleotides matching TRBD2. V was pared by 5 bases and J by 7 bases, with 8 bases of the junction left unmatched. The CDR3 totals 16 residues. CDR1 is SEHNR, CDR2 FQNEAQ, per germline (reference sequence). CDR3 amino acids: CASSAASGRANGELFF. As DNA, the CDR3 is TGTGCCAGCAGCGCCGCTAGCGGGAGGGCCAACGGGGAGCTGTTTTTT.

By share of the sample, this clonotype is medium-sized. The chain has TRBV29-1 and TRBJ2-1; D possibly corresponds to TRBD1 (6 bases). With 7 bases removed from V and 6 bases from J, the gap between germline ends came to 13 bases. Germline assignment: CDR1 SQVTM and CDR2 ANQGSEA. The CDR3 contains 12 residues. The CDR3 DNA is TGCAGCGCCATTTTAGGGGGCAATGAGCAGTTCTTC. Encoded protein: CSAILGGNEQFF.

This rearrangement joins TRBV27 to TRBJ2-6; D not resolved. The CDR3 is made up of 12 amino acids. Between the trimmed V and J ends, which lost 10 bases and 0 bases, there was a span of 4 bases. Germline CDR1 MNHEY, CDR2 SMNVEV (reference sequence). The chain's CDR3 is CATSSGANVLTF. CDR3 DNA: TGTGCCACCTCCTCTGGGGCCAACGTCCTGACTTTC.

This clonotype showed up just a few times. The chain links TRBV20-1 to TRBJ2-5, with a tentative D call TRBD2 (5 bases). The V end lost 6 bases, the J end lost 6 bases, and 20 bases lay between the germline ends. CDR1 is DFQATT and CDR2 is SNEGSKA in the germline V gene (reference sequence). The CDR3 spans 14 residues. CDR3 residues: CSAQTRLDGKTQYF. CDR3 DNA sequence: TGCAGTGCGCAAACCCGGTTGGACGGGAAGACCCAGTACTTC.

This chain connects TRBV19 to TRBJ2-1; 7 bases align to TRBD1. V shed 7 bases and J 13 bases; nucleotides not matched to a gene: 7. In germline, CDR1 is LNHDA, CDR2 SQIVND (reference sequence). This CDR3 contains 11 residues. The DNA for the CDR3 is TGTGCCAGTACCTCGGACAGGACTCAGTTCTTC. It is translated as CASTSDRTQFF.

This clonotype is termed medium-sized. The chain recombines TRBV6-5 with TRBJ1-5; 8 bases align to TRBD1. With 4 bases clipped from V and 7 bases from J, the junction kept 6 bases outside the gene matches. The germline gives CDR1 MNHEY, CDR2 SVGAGI. CDR3 size: 14 residues. The CDR3 nucleotides read TGTGCCAGCAGTTTTGGACAGGGAGGGCAGCCCCAGCATTTT. It yields the protein CASSFGQGGQPQHF.

This clonotype was seen a handful of times. This chain connects TRBV7-9 to TRBJ2-5; 11 bases align to TRBD2. Germline V CDR1 and CDR2: SEHNR, FQNEAQ (reference sequence). The CDR3 loop spans 16 amino acids. V was clipped by 5 bases and J by 2 bases; unmatched bases: 7. The DNA for the CDR3 is TGTGCCAGCAGCACTGGGACTAGCGGACATCAAGAGACCCAGTACTTC. Translating it yields CASSTGTSGHQETQYF.

Only a few counts were recorded for this clonotype. V gene TRBV7-8 combines with J gene TRBJ1-1; no firm D call. V was trimmed by 1 base and J by 1 base, leaving 7 bases between them. The germline V gene encodes CDR1 SGHVS and CDR2 FQNEAQ. The CDR3 has 14 amino acids. DNA of the CDR3: TGTGCCAGCAGCTTAGGGAGGAGGAACACTGAAGCTTTCTTT. It specifies CASSLGRRNTEAFF.

The chain employs TRBV11-2 and TRBJ2-7; no clear D gene. The V and J ends lost 1 base and 4 bases respectively, with 8 bases between them. Germline V gives CDR1 SGHAT, CDR2 FQNNGV. CDR3 length: 13 amino acids. CDR3 amino acids: CASSLGSPYEQYF. The CDR3 nucleotides are TGTGCCAGCAGCTTAGGCTCCCCTTACGAGCAGTACTTC. Together with reference TRBV11-2 and TRBJ2-7, the CDR3 gives the full variable domain: EAGVAQSPRYKIIEKRQSVAFWCNPISGHATLYWYQQILGQGPKLLIQFQNNGVVDDSQLPKDRFSAERLKGVDSTLKIQPAKLEDSAVYLCASSLGSPYEQYFGPGTRLTVT.

Only a few counts were recorded for this clonotype. The chain carries TRBV7-9 and TRBJ1-1; D is uncertain. V was clipped by 0 bases and J by 0 bases, with 14 bases between them. In germline, CDR1 is SEHNR, CDR2 FQNEAQ (reference sequence). The CDR3 spans 17 residues. CDR3: CASSLARGPILNTEAFF. Written as DNA, the CDR3 is TGTGCCAGCAGCTTAGCTCGAGGGCCCATACTGAACACTGAAGCTTTCTTT.

This clonotype is judged large. The genes are TRBV25-1 and TRBJ2-5; perhaps D is TRBD1 or TRBD2 (5 bases each). V was cut by 3 bases and J by 1 base, with 9 bases left in between. Germline CDR1 MGHDK, CDR2 SYGVNS. The CDR3 covers 14 residues. The CDR3 loop is CASSERGFQETQYF. CDR3 sequence (DNA): TGTGCCAGCAGTGAGAGGGGTTTCCAAGAGACCCAGTACTTC.